The next 10 T cell receptor beta chains were all read from a single sample in a study of cytomegalovirus exposure and HLA in healthy donors. Primers: 60 Vbeta forward and 13 Jbeta reverse. Libraries were prepared by immunoSEQ multiplex PCR; TCRdb keeps only in-frame clonotypes and omits some of them. The sample records approximately 140,000 clones, over 60% being singletons. The specimen was PBMCs. The receptor source for this set is a human donor in good health.

V usage is TRBV5-1 and J usage is TRBJ2-2, with 10 nucleotides matching TRBD2. With V trimmed by 2 bases and J by 6 bases, 10 bases remained unmatched. CDR3 size: 17 residues. In germline, CDR1 is SGHRS, CDR2 YFSETQ. This CDR3 reads CASSFRAGGRGAGELFF. In DNA, the CDR3 is TGCGCCAGCAGCTTCAGAGCGGGAGGGCGAGGCGCCGGGGAGCTGTTTTTT.

The chain employs TRBV9 and TRBJ2-2, with 8 bases aligning to TRBD1. The germline gives CDR1 SGDLS, CDR2 YYNGEE. V trimming: 5 bases; J trimming: 7 bases; junction bases outside the gene matches: 7. The CDR3 extends over 14 amino acids. The CDR3 DNA follows: TGTGCCAGCAGTGCGGACAGGGCCGTCGGGGAGCTGTTTTTT. Protein: CASSADRAVGELFF.

V gene TRBV7-6 combines with J gene TRBJ1-3; D is ambiguous. The ends were cut back, 5 bases at V and 0 bases at J, with 11 bases in the middle. The CDR3 length is 15 residues. Germline V lookup: CDR1 SGHVS, CDR2 FNYEAQ. Here the CDR3 reads CASSPSSTSGNTIYF. In nucleotides, the CDR3 is TGTGCCAGCAGCCCGTCCAGTACCTCTGGAAACACCATATATTTT.

The chain employs TRBV5-1 and TRBJ2-7; 10 positions agree with TRBD2. V was clipped by 4 bases and J by 3 bases; unmatched bases: 7. Looked up from germline, CDR1 is SGHRS and CDR2 is YFSETQ. This CDR3 spans 15 amino acids. CDR3 bases: TGCGCCAGCAGCCCTCGTACTAGCGGGAACTACGAGCAGTACTTC. This codes for CASSPRTSGNYEQYF.

This clone was counted a few times. This chain links TRBV11-1 with TRBJ1-4, with D hard to call. The V gene's germline CDR1 is SGHAT and CDR2 FQDESV (reference sequence). The CDR3 is 13 residues long. The V end lost 5 bases, the J end lost 6 bases, and 10 bases lay between the germline ends. CDR3 in DNA: TGTGCCAGCAGCCGCGGAGCCTATGAAAAACTGTTTTTT. Encoded protein: CASSRGAYEKLFF.

The chain has TRBV5-6 and TRBJ1-2, with TRBD1 as a possible D gene (5 bases). Trimming took 3 bases from V and 0 from J, leaving 18 bases between them. Germline V gene data show CDR1 as SGHDT and CDR2 as YYEEEE. CDR3 length: 17 amino acids. The CDR3 reads CASSSLLRQGTNYGYTF. The CDR3 region has the DNA TGTGCCAGCAGCTCCCTCCTTAGGCAGGGAACTAACTATGGCTACACCTTC.

The chain has TRBV30 and TRBJ2-1; 8 bases align to TRBD2. The germline V gene encodes CDR1 GTSNPN and CDR2 SVGIG (reference sequence). The V segment lost 3 bases and the J segment 3 bases; nucleotides outside the gene matches: 16. The CDR3 is made up of 18 amino acids. CDR3 sequence reads: CAWSPHPVVAGSYNEQFF. CDR3 bases: TGTGCCTGGAGCCCCCATCCCGTGGTAGCGGGGAGCTACAATGAGCAGTTCTTC. Together with reference TRBV30 and TRBJ2-1, the CDR3 gives the full variable domain: SQTIHQWPATLVQPVGSPLSLECTVEGTSNPNLYWYRQAAGRGLQLLFYSVGIGQISSEVPQNLSASRPQDRQFILSSKKLLLSDSGFYLCAWSPHPVVAGSYNEQFFGPGTRLTVL.

The genes are TRBV7-6 and TRBJ2-1; tentatively, D is TRBD1 (5 bases). The CDR3 is 16 amino acids. With 5 bases removed from V and 2 bases from J, the gap between germline ends came to 16 bases. Germline V gene data show CDR1 as SGHVS and CDR2 as FNYEAQ. In DNA, the CDR3 is TGTGCCAGCAGCCCGCAGACGGTAGGGGCCTACAATGAGCAGTTCTTC. This encodes CASSPQTVGAYNEQFF.

The gene calls are TRBV11-2 and TRBJ1-2; no clear D gene. With 2 bases removed from V and 4 bases from J, the gap between germline ends came to 11 bases. This CDR3 is built from 14 residues. The germline CDR1 and CDR2 sequences are SGHAT and FQNNGV. The CDR3 nucleotides are TGTGCCAGCAGCTTATCACTGACATTCTATGGCTACACCTTC. Its protein is CASSLSLTFYGYTF.

This clone appeared once. The chain combines TRBV10-3 with TRBJ2-5; 10 bases line up with TRBD1. Germline trimming cut 2 bases from V and 1 base from J; bases unmatched to any gene: 4. CDR3 size: 16 residues. The germline CDR1 and CDR2 sequences are ENHRY and SYGVKD. The CDR3 DNA reads as TGTGCCATCAGTGAGACGGGACAGGGGTTCCAAGAGACCCAGTACTTC. It encodes CAISETGQGFQETQYF.